This T cell receptor (beta chain) was recorded in a study of shared clonotypes between healthy human individuals. It was across several immunoSEQ plates that each subset's genomic DNA was evenly split. The repertoire was sequenced with immunoSEQ multiplex PCR; TCRdb's copy has only in-frame clones and lacks some. There are around 200,000 clones in the sample; over 85% occur only once, and 0.065% to 0.07% lies in the top ten. This clone has only one observation. Sequenced: naive CD4+ T cells sorted from blood. Subset of the sample: CD45RA+ positively selected. This clonotype originated in a woman aged 25 to 39 in good health.

CDR3 nucleotides: TGTGCCAGCAGCTGGGACAGGGGCGAAATCACTGAAGCTTTCTTT. Protein sequence: CASSWDRGEITEAFF. This chain uses TRBV5-6 with TRBJ1-1, with 10 bases matching TRBD1. Germline CDR1 SGHDT, CDR2 YYEEEE. This CDR3 is built from 15 residues. The J segment lost 4 bases and the V segment lost 3 bases, leaving 6 bases of the junction unmatched.